These T cell receptor beta chains were read from a single sample in a study of blood T cell repertoires in COVID-19. The protocol was immunoSEQ multiplex PCR, while the TCRdb copy is restricted to in-frame clones and leaves out a portion. The profile covers 120,000 or so clones, with approximately 80% appearing a single time and around 25% taken by the ten largest. Sequencing was carried out using peripheral blood. Receptors were obtained from a human donor in a cohort sampled during active COVID-19. Both conserved end residues are part of each CDR3. The D gene is left open where the match is weak. The listing skips clone size in some rows; elsewhere it reads once, few, many or a size class.

V gene: TRBV28; clone size: NA; D gene: TRBD1; J gene: TRBJ1-1; CDR3 DNA: TGTGCCAGCAGTTTAAACTTCGGGACAGGGGAGACTGAAGCTTTCTTT; CDR3 protein: CASSLNFGTGETEAFF
V gene: TRBV6-2/TRBV6-3; clone size: NA; D gene: NA; J gene: TRBJ2-1; CDR3 DNA: TGTGCCAGCAGTTACCTAAATGAGCAGTTCTTC; CDR3 protein: CASSYLNEQFF
V gene: TRBV3-1/TRBV3-2; clone size: NA; D gene: NA; J gene: TRBJ1-6; CDR3 DNA: TGTGCCAGCAGCCAGGGCGTAGATTCACCCCTCCACTTT; CDR3 protein: CASSQGVDSPLHF
V gene: TRBV4-3; clone size: NA; D gene: NA; J gene: TRBJ2-7; CDR3 DNA: TGCGCCAGCAGCCAGGCCTGGAGGGGTTTCGAGCAGTACTTC; CDR3 protein: CASSQAWRGFEQYF
V gene: TRBV14; clone size: NA; D gene: NA; J gene: TRBJ2-3; CDR3 DNA: TGTGCCAGCAGCCAGGTGGCGGGGAAATCAGATACGCAGTATTTT; CDR3 protein: CASSQVAGKSDTQYF
V gene: TRBV30; clone size: NA; D gene: TRBD1; J gene: TRBJ1-2; CDR3 DNA: TGTGCCTGGAGTGAGACAGGGCTGTACGGCTACACCTTC; CDR3 protein: CAWSETGLYGYTF
V gene: TRBV18; clone size: NA; D gene: TRBD2; J gene: TRBJ2-7; CDR3 DNA: TGTGCCAGCTCATCCGGGACTAGCGGGGGCCGACCCTACGAGCAGTACTTC; CDR3 protein: CASSSGTSGGRPYEQYF
V gene: TRBV5-4; clone size: once; D gene: TRBD2; J gene: TRBJ2-1; CDR3 DNA: TGTGCCAGCAGCTCCATGAAGAGACTAGCGGTCAATGAGCAGTTCTTC; CDR3 protein: CASSSMKRLAVNEQFF
V gene: TRBV18; clone size: NA; D gene: NA; J gene: TRBJ2-2; CDR3 DNA: TGTGCCAGCTCATCGGACTTGCTCACCGGGGAGCTGTTTTTT; CDR3 protein: CASSSDLLTGELFF
V gene: TRBV19; clone size: few; D gene: TRBD1; J gene: TRBJ1-6; CDR3 DNA: TGTGCCAGTAGGAGCCGGGACAGGGATTCACCCCTCCACTTT; CDR3 protein: CASRSRDRDSPLHF
V gene: TRBV11-2; clone size: NA; D gene: TRBD1; J gene: TRBJ2-5; CDR3 DNA: TGTGCCAGCAGCACGCGACAGGGTGGGGCGCAAGAGACCCAGTACTTC; CDR3 protein: CASSTRQGGAQETQYF
V gene: TRBV12-2; clone size: NA; D gene: NA; J gene: TRBJ2-2; CDR3 DNA: TGTGCAAGTCGCCCTCCCGGGACTAGCGGGGGATACCAACACCGGGGAGCTGTTTTT; CDR3 protein: CASRPPGTSGGYQHRGAVF
V gene: TRBV7-2; clone size: NA; D gene: NA; J gene: TRBJ2-2; CDR3 DNA: TGTGCCAGCAGCCTAACCCTAGTTCCCGGGGAGCTGTTTTTT; CDR3 protein: CASSLTLVPGELFF
V gene: TRBV5-6; clone size: NA; D gene: NA; J gene: TRBJ2-1; CDR3 DNA: TGTGCCAGCAGCCTTACCGGCGGTCAGTACAATGAGCAGTTCTTC; CDR3 protein: CASSLTGGQYNEQFF
V gene: TRBV7-2; clone size: NA; D gene: TRBD2; J gene: TRBJ2-5; CDR3 DNA: TGTGCCAGCAGCTTAGCGGGTCGGGGGGGCTTGGAGACCCAGTACTTC; CDR3 protein: CASSLAGRGGLETQYF
V gene: TRBV30; clone size: once; D gene: TRBD1; J gene: TRBJ2-7; CDR3 DNA: TGTGCCTGGAGTGTATCCGGGACAGGGGGTTGGAAAGAGCAGTACTTC; CDR3 protein: CAWSVSGTGGWKEQYF
V gene: TRBV6-2/TRBV6-3; clone size: NA; D gene: TRBD2; J gene: TRBJ2-7; CDR3 DNA: TGTGCCAGCAGTAACGGACTAGCCTACGAGCAGTACTTC; CDR3 protein: CASSNGLAYEQYF
V gene: TRBV5-8; clone size: NA; D gene: NA; J gene: TRBJ1-1; CDR3 DNA: TGTGCCAGCAGCTTGACCCTATCCCTGGACAGCTTGAACACTGAAGCTTTCTTT; CDR3 protein: CASSLTLSLDSLNTEAFF
V gene: TRBV7-9; clone size: once; D gene: NA; J gene: TRBJ2-7; CDR3 DNA: TGTGCCAGCAGCTCGTTGGGATCACGGGGCGAGCAGTACTTC; CDR3 protein: CASSSLGSRGEQYF